Presented here are 9 T cell receptor beta chains from one specimen sequenced in a study of blood T cell repertoires in COVID-19. Using immunoSEQ multiplex PCR, the repertoire was profiled, and TCRdb retains in-frame clones only, with some absent. The repertoire includes about 75,000 clones, 84% of them detected once, and approximately 20% sits in the top ten. The specimen was peripheral blood. The origin of the receptors is a woman aged 45-65 years with acute or convalescent COVID-19.

The chain couples TRBV19 to TRBJ2-7, with a possible D match to TRBD2 (5 bases). The CDR3 loop spans 12 amino acids. Germline loops: CDR1 LNHDA, CDR2 SQIVND (reference sequence). Trimming left V 3 bases short and J 12 bases short, with 15 bases between. The CDR3 nucleotides read TGTGCCAGTAGTATCCTAGCAGGAAGGCTGTACTTC. It yields the protein CASSILAGRLYF.

CDR3 nucleotides: TGTGCCACGAGACAGGGGGGTGCAACTAATGAAAAACTGTTTTTT. This sequence encodes CATRQGGATNEKLFF. The V call is TRBV28, the J call TRBJ1-4; 9 positions match TRBD1. There are 15 residues in the CDR3. Trimming took 10 bases from V and 0 from J; bases not matched to a gene: 6. Germline CDR1 reads MDHEN; CDR2 reads SYDVKM.

V and J are TRBV2 and TRBJ1-5; D gene ambiguous. V was clipped by 6 bases and J by 5 bases, with 14 bases between them. Looked up from germline, CDR1 is SNHLY and CDR2 is FYNNEI. The CDR3 has 14 residues. The CDR3 DNA reads as TGTGCCAGCAGCAACAGACAAGCTGATCAGCCCCAGCATTTT. Amino acid sequence: CASSNRQADQPQHF. Drawing the rest from reference TRBV2 and TRBJ1-5, the complete variable domain is EPEVTQTPSHQVTQMGQEVILRCVPISNHLYFYWYRQILGQKVEFLVSFYNNEISEKSEIFDDQFSVERPDGSNFTLKIRSTKLEDSAMYFCASSNRQADQPQHFGDGTRLSIL.

The rearrangement links TRBV11-2 to TRBJ1-2; weak D call: TRBD1 (5 bases). Germline V gene sequence: CDR1 SGHAT, CDR2 FQNNGV. Trimming took 0 bases from V and 1 from J, leaving 12 bases between them. The CDR3 length is 16 residues. CDR3 DNA: TGTGCCAGCAGCTTAGACCAGGGTGGGTTTAACTATGGCTACACCTTC. This sequence encodes CASSLDQGGFNYGYTF.

The chain combines TRBV6-6 with TRBJ2-3, with TRBD1 as a possible D gene (6 bases). CDR3 length: 14 residues. The germline gives CDR1 MNHNY, CDR2 SVGAGI (reference sequence). The V and J ends lost 6 bases and 0 bases respectively, with 10 bases between them. In DNA form, the CDR3 reads TGTGCCAGCAGGGAAGGGGGAAGCACAGATACGCAGTATTTT. Its protein product is CASREGGSTDTQYF.

V usage is TRBV30 and J usage is TRBJ1-5, with 7 bases identical to TRBD1. V shed 2 bases and J 4 bases; nucleotides not matched to a gene: 5. CDR1 GTSNPN and CDR2 SVGIG come from the germline V gene (reference sequence). The CDR3 spans 14 residues. The CDR3, as DNA: TGTGCCTGGAGTCGGCGGACAGGAAATCAGCCCCAGCATTTT. Its protein is CAWSRRTGNQPQHF. The whole variable domain, filled in from reference TRBV30 and TRBJ1-5, reads SQTIHQWPATLVQPVGSPLSLECTVEGTSNPNLYWYRQAAGRGLQLLFYSVGIGQISSEVPQNLSASRPQDRQFILSSKKLLLSDSGFYLCAWSRRTGNQPQHFGDGTRLSIL.

V gene TRBV9 combines with J gene TRBJ2-7, with TRBD1 identical over 7 bases. The length of the CDR3 is 14 residues. From germline, CDR1 is SGDLS and CDR2 YYNGEE. J lost 2 bases, V lost 0 bases, and 2 bases had no gene match. In DNA, the CDR3 is TGTGCCAGCAGCGTAGGGCAGGGGGCCTACGAGCAGTACTTC. Translating it yields CASSVGQGAYEQYF.

The chain combines TRBV6-5 with TRBJ2-7; D is perhaps TRBD1 (5 bases). Trimming cost V 7 bases and J 6 bases, with 10 bases left between them. Germline V gene data show CDR1 as MNHEY and CDR2 as SVGAGI. The CDR3 is 11 residues long. CDR3: CASTRRGEQYF. The CDR3 DNA reads TGTGCCAGCACCCGAAGGGGCGAGCAGTACTTC.

J is TRBJ1-5 and V is TRBV7-9, with D maybe TRBD1 (5 bases). The V gene lost 1 base and the J gene lost 5 bases, with 9 bases spanning the gap. CDR3 size: 14 residues. Looked up from germline, CDR1 is SEHNR and CDR2 is FQNEAQ (reference sequence). CDR3 in amino acids: CASSLGRGDQPQHF. In nucleotides, the CDR3 is TGTGCCAGCAGCTTAGGAAGGGGTGATCAGCCCCAGCATTTT.